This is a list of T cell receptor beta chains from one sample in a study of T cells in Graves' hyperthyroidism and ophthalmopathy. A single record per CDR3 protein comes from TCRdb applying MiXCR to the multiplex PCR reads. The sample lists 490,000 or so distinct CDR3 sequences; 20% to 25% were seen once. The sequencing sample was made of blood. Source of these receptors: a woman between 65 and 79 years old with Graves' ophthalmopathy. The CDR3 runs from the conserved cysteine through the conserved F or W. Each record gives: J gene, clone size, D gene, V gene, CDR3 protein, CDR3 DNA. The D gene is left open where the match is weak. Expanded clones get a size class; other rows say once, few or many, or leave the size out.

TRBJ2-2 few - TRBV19 CASRLPSGNTGELFF TGTGCCAGTAGACTTCCATCGGGGAACACCGGGGAGCTGTTTTTT
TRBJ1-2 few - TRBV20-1 CSARDSGGTIHGYTF TGCAGTGCTAGAGATTCTGGCGGAACTATTCATGGCTACACCTTC
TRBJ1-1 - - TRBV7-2 CASRNGGNMNTEAFF TGTGCCAGCCGAAACGGGGGGAACATGAACACTGAAGCTTTCTTT
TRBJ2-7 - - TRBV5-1 CASSPTDGHYEQYF TGCGCCAGCAGCCCGACAGACGGACACTACGAGCAGTACTTC
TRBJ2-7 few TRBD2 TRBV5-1 CASSLAGLASHEQYF TGCGCCAGCAGCTTGGCCGGACTAGCGTCCCACGAGCAGTACTTC
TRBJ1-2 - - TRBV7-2 CASSFGNYGYTF TGTGCCAGCAGCTTCGGTAACTATGGCTACACCTTC
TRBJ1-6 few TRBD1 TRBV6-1 CASSDRGGNSPLHF TGTGCCAGCAGCGACAGGGGGGGTAATTCACCCCTCCACTTT
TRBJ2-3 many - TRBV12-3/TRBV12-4 CASRLKGLAPTDTQYF TGTGCCAGCAGGTTAAAGGGACTTGCCCCGACAGATACGCAGTATTTT
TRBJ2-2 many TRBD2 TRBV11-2 CASRLSGTGELFF TGTGCCAGCAGACTTAGCGGGACCGGGGAGCTGTTTTTT
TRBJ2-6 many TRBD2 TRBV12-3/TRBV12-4 CASSFLAGGFSGANVLTF TGTGCCAGCAGTTTTCTCGCGGGAGGTTTCTCTGGGGCCAACGTCCTGACTTTC
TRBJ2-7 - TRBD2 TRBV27 CASNKAGGRNEQYF TGTGCCAGCAATAAAGCGGGAGGACGAAACGAGCAGTACTTC
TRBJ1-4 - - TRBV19 CASSRQGSVGEKLFF TGTGCCAGTAGCCGCCAGGGTAGCGTCGGTGAAAAACTGTTTTTT
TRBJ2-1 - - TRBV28 CASSFRSEQFF TGTGCCAGCAGTTTTCGTAGTGAGCAGTTCTTC
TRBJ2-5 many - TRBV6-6 CASSYVGTKETQYF TGTGCCAGCAGTTACGTGGGGACGAAAGAGACCCAGTACTTC
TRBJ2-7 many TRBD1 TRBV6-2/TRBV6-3 CASSTSTGAAIYEQYF TGTGCCAGCAGTACATCGACAGGGGCCGCCATCTACGAGCAGTACTTC
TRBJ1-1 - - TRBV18 CASSRDTGGFTFF TGTGCCAGCTCCCGCGACACAGGAGGGTTTACTTTCTTT
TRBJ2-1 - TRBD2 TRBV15 CATSSEGLAVANEQFF TGTGCCACCAGCAGCGAGGGACTAGCGGTAGCCAATGAGCAGTTCTTC
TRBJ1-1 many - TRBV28 CASRPLQGDTEAFF TGTGCCAGCAGGCCCCTACAGGGAGACACTGAAGCTTTCTTT
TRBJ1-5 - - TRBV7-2 CASSLNDRMNQPQHF TGTGCCAGCAGCTTAAACGACAGGATGAATCAGCCCCAGCATTTT
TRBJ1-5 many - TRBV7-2 CASSPYSNQPQHF TGTGCCAGCAGCCCTTATAGCAATCAGCCCCAGCATTTT
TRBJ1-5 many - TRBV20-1 CSARSGGALNQPQHF TGCAGTGCTAGAAGCGGGGGCGCTTTGAACCAGCCCCAGCATTTT
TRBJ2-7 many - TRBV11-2 CASSLEQPSSYEQYF TGTGCCAGCAGCTTAGAACAGCCGAGCTCCTACGAGCAGTACTTC
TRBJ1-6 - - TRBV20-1 CSARVENGYNSPLHF TGCAGTGCTAGAGTCGAGAATGGGTATAATTCACCCCTCCACTTT
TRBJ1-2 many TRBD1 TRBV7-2 CASSPSRDRGGYTF TGTGCCAGCAGCCCGAGCCGGGACAGGGGTGGCTACACCTTC
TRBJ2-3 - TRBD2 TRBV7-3 CASSLTPLAGGQDTQYF TGTGCCAGCAGCTTAACCCCACTAGCGGGAGGGCAAGATACGCAGTATTTT
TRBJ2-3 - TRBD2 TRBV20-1 CSALLAGDYTQYF TGCAGTGCTCTCCTAGCGGGAGATTATACGCAGTATTTT
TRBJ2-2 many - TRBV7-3 CASSPGNTGELFF TGTGCCAGCAGCCCCGGGAACACCGGGGAGCTGTTTTTT
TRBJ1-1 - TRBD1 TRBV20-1 CSAGRGVPEAFF TGCAGTGCTGGCAGGGGGGTTCCTGAAGCTTTCTTT
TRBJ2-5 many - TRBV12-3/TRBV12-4 CASSHPGLNQETQYF TGTGCCAGCAGCCACCCAGGACTAAACCAAGAGACCCAGTACTTC
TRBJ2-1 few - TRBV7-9 CASSLAVEQFF TGTGCCAGCAGCTTAGCCGTTGAGCAGTTCTTC
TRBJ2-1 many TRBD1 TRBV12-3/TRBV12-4 CASSFPGGREQFF TGTGCCAGCAGTTTCCCAGGGGGAAGGGAGCAGTTCTTC
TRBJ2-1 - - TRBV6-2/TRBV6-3 CASSRGFNEQFF TGTGCCAGCAGCCGGGGCTTCAATGAGCAGTTCTTC
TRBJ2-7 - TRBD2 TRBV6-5 CASSYFSGGVDEQYF TGTGCCAGCAGTTACTTCTCCGGGGGGGTGGACGAGCAGTACTTC
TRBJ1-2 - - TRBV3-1 CASSPSPGGNGYTF TGTGCCAGCAGCCCCTCCCCGGGGGGGAATGGCTACACCTTC
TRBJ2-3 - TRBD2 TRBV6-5 CASSYSTGTSGTNTQYF TGTGCCAGCAGTTACTCCACCGGGACTAGCGGGACGAATACGCAGTATTTT
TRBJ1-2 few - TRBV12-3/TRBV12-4 CASSTQGRAYGYTF TGTGCCAGCAGTACACAGGGACGAGCCTATGGCTACACCTTC
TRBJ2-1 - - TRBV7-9 CASSLSHEEFF TGTGCCAGCAGCTTATCCCACGAAGAGTTCTTC
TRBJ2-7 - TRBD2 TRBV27 CAPTGGAPDEQYF TGTGCCCCGACCGGGGGGGCCCCCGACGAGCAGTACTTC
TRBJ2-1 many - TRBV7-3 CASSLSDAYNEQFF TGTGCCAGCAGCTTAAGCGACGCCTACAATGAGCAGTTCTTC
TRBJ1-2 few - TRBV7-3 CASSDSQGGGYTF TGTGCCAGCAGCGACTCCCAGGGCGGTGGCTACACCTTC
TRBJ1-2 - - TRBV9 CASSANSAQPYGYTF TGTGCCAGCAGCGCCAACAGCGCTCAACCCTATGGCTACACCTTC
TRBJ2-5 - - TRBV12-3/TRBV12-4 CASRDTGGGETQYF TGTGCCAGCAGAGATACAGGGGGAGGGGAGACCCAGTACTTC
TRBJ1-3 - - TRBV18 CASLPPEGNTIYF TGTGCCAGCCTTCCCCCCGAAGGAAACACCATATATTTT
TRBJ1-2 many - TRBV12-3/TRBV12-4 CASRSGGGNYGYTF TGTGCCAGCCGCTCCGGCGGGGGAAACTATGGCTACACCTTC
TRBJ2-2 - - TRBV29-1 CSAARAVTGELFF TGCAGCGCCGCCCGGGCCGTCACCGGGGAGCTGTTTTTT
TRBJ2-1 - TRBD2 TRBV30 CAWGTGLAAYNEQFF TGTGCCTGGGGGACCGGACTAGCGGCGTACAATGAGCAGTTCTTC
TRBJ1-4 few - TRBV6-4 CASSDSAVRGEKLFF TGTGCCAGCAGTGACTCGGCGGTGAGGGGTGAAAAACTGTTTTTT
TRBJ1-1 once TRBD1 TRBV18 CASSREQGAAHTEAFF TGTGCCAGCTCGCGAGAACAGGGGGCTGCCCACACTGAAGCTTTCTTT
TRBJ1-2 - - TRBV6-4 CASSAGGGYGYTF TGTGCCAGCAGTGCCGGGGGAGGATATGGCTACACCTTC
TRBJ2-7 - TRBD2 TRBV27 CASSKSSGRVYEQYF TGTGCCAGCAGTAAGTCTAGCGGGAGGGTCTACGAGCAGTACTTC
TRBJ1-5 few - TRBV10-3 CATIPGPNQPQHF TGTGCCACCATCCCCGGACCTAATCAGCCCCAGCATTTT
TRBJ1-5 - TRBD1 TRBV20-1 CSAWPGQVNQPQHF TGCAGTGCTTGGCCGGGACAGGTGAATCAGCCCCAGCATTTT
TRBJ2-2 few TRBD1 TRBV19 CASSLQGALTGELFF TGTGCCAGTAGTTTACAGGGGGCGCTTACCGGGGAGCTGTTTTTT